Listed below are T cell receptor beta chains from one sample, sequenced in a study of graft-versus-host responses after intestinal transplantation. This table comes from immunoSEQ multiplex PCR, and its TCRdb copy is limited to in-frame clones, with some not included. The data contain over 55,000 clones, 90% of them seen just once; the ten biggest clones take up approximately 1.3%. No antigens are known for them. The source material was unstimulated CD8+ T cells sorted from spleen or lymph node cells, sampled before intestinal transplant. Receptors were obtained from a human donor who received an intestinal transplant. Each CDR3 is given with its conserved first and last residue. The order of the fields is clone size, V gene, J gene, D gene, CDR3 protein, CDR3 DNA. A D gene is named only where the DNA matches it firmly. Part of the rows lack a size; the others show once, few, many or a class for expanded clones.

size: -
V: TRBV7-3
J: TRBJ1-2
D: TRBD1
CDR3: CASSPGEGAPIYGYTF
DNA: TGTGCCAGCAGCCCGGGCGAGGGGGCTCCTATCTATGGCTACACCTTC

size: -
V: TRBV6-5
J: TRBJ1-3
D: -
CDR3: CASSPWAAGNTIYF
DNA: TGTGCCAGCAGCCCATGGGCAGCTGGAAACACCATATATTTT

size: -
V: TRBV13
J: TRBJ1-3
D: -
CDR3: CASSFLDYTIYF
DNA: TGTGCCAGCAGCTTCCTAGATTACACCATATATTTT

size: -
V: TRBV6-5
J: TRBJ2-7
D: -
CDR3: CASSPSGGEQYF
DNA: TGTGCCAGCAGCCCCTCCGGGGGCGAGCAGTACTTC

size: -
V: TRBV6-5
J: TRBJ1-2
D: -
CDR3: CASSYPGLTNYGYTF
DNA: TGTGCCAGCAGTTACCCCGGACTGACTAACTATGGCTACACCTTC

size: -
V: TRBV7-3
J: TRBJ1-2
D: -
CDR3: CASGPGNYGYTF
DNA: TGTGCCAGCGGGCCAGGGAACTATGGCTACACCTTC

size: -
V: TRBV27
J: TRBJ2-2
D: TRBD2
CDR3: CASSSSGGAGRTGELFF
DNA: TGTGCCAGCAGTTCTAGCGGGGGCGCGGGACGCACCGGGGAGCTGTTTTTT

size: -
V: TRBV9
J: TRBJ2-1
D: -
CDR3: CASSSGDNNEQFF
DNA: TGTGCCAGCAGCAGTGGGGACAACAATGAGCAGTTCTTC

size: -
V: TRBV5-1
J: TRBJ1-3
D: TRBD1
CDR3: CASSPTGGSSGNTIYF
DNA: TGCGCCAGCAGCCCGACAGGGGGAAGTTCTGGAAACACCATATATTTT

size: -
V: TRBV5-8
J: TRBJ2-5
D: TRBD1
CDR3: CASSPRQGARETQYF
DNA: TGTGCCAGCAGCCCTAGACAGGGGGCGAGGGAGACCCAGTACTTC

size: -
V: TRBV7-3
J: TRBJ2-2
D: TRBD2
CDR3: CASSTGGTGELFF
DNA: TGTGCCAGTTCCACGGGGGGCACCGGGGAGCTGTTTTTT

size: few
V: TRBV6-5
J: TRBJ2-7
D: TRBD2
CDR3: CASSWMGGVGYEQYF
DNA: TGTGCCAGCAGCTGGATGGGAGGGGTTGGCTACGAGCAGTACTTC

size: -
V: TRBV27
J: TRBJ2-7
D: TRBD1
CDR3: CASRTQGAYEQYF
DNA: TGTGCCAGCAGGACACAGGGGGCCTACGAGCAGTACTTC

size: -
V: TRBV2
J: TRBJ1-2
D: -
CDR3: CASSDGRDGNYGYTF
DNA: TGTGCCAGCAGTGACGGTAGAGACGGGAACTATGGCTACACCTTC

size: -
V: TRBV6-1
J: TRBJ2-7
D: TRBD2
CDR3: CASLAVYEQYF
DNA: TGTGCCAGCCTAGCGGTCTACGAGCAGTACTTC

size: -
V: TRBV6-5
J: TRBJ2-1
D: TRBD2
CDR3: CASSYSSGGNEQFF
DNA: TGTGCCAGCAGTTACTCGTCGGGGGGGAATGAGCAGTTCTTC

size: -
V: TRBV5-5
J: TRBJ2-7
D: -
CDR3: CASSYGTGFEQYF
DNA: TGTGCCAGCAGCTACGGTACAGGGTTCGAGCAGTACTTC

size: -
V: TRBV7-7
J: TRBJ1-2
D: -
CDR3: CASSPPGRIYGYTF
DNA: TGTGCTAGCAGCCCCCCGGGGAGAATCTATGGCTACACCTTC

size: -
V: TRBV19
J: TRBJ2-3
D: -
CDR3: CASSTLLGTPVADTQYF
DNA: TGTGCCAGTAGTACCCTTTTGGGGACTCCCGTGGCAGATACGCAGTATTTT

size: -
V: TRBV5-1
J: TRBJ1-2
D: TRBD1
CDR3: CASSSYSGTGGGYTF
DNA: TGCGCCAGCAGCTCCTACTCCGGGACAGGGGGCGGCTACACCTTC

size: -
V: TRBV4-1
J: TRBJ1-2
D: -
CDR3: CASSPTMANYGYTF
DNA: TGCGCCAGCAGTCCGACTATGGCTAACTATGGCTACACCTTC

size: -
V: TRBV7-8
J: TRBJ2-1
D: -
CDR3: CASSKSGGPYNEQFF
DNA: TGTGCCAGCAGTAAATCGGGGGGCCCGTACAATGAGCAGTTCTTC